This T cell receptor beta chain appears in the sequencing data of a study of T cell changes during pregnancy in multiple sclerosis. Profiled with immunoSEQ multiplex PCR; TCRdb holds only in-frame clones, not every one. The sample holds under 85,000 clones, roughly 94% seen once. This TCR came from a female donor with multiple sclerosis, enrolled in a pregnancy study. This sample comprised peripheral blood, obtained in the third trimester of pregnancy.

The CDR3 coding sequence is TGTGCCAGCAGTTACATTAGCCGGAATAGTCATACGCAGTATTTT. The encoded protein is CASSYISRNSHTQYF. The V call is TRBV6-6, the J call TRBJ2-3; D is unclear. Germline loops: CDR1 MNHNY, CDR2 SVGAGI (reference sequence). V lost 2 bases, J lost 7 bases, and 16 bases lay in between. This CDR3 has 15 amino acids.